What follows is one TCR beta chain and its context. The CDR3 end shows no conserved phenylalanine or tryptophan, and so a read error is likely. CD8+CD57+ cell expansion had been shown by flow cytometry in patients chosen for sequencing. TCR beta VDJ and CDR3 profiles were obtained from a genomic DNA template. TCRdb redid the calling of the reads with MiXCR, one entry per CDR3 protein. The data hold roughly 170,000 distinct CDR3 sequences, with around 50% observed a single time. The data derive from a study of CD8+CD57+ T cells in acquired aplastic anemia. Germline assignment: CDR1 LNHDA and CDR2 SQIVND (reference sequence). Trimming at V came to 2 bases and at J to 2 bases, leaving 6 bases not matched to a gene. The CDR3 sequence is 15 residues long.

The receptor comes from a human donor with aplastic anemia. This chain joins TRBV19 and TRBJ2-7, with 7 bases aligning to TRBD2. The sample comprised sorted CD4+, CD8+, or CD8+CD57+ T cells (not recorded which) from PBMCs. In DNA form, the CDR3 reads TGTGCCAGTAGTATAAGGATGGCGGGGGCCTACGAGCAGTACCTC. Its protein product is CASSIRMAGAYEQYL.